Sequencing of this T cell receptor beta chain was carried out in a study of CD8+CD57+ T cells in acquired aplastic anemia. Study-level points and caveats: Significant differences in CD8+ Simpson's diversity were not observed between patients and controls.

TCR beta VDJ and CDR3 were profiled, and genomic DNA was the template. TCRdb re-called the reads through MiXCR, storing one row per CDR3 protein. The sample gives 190,000 or so distinct CDR3 sequences, roughly 55% of which show up once; approximately 30% is in the top ten. Comments on this clonotype: Its antigen is unidentified.

Germline V gives CDR1 SQVTM, CDR2 ANQGSEA. Trimming cost V 5 bases and J 7 bases; bases outside gene matches: 7. The CDR3 extends over 12 amino acids. The specimen was sorted CD4+, CD8+, or CD8+CD57+ T cells (not recorded which) from PBMCs. This receptor was taken from a human donor in good health. The chain employs TRBV29-1 and TRBJ1-2, with 7 bases that match TRBD1. The CDR3 reads CSVKGQTFGYTF. The CDR3 coding sequence is TGCAGCGTTAAGGGACAGACCTTTGGCTACACCTTC.